This TCR beta chain was recovered during a study of cytotoxic CD8 clonotypes in ibrutinib-treated CLL. Study-wide background: Of a cohort that held 10 to 12 relapsed/refractory and some 15 treatment-naive patients, 17 to 18 were IGHV unmutated.

Some clones are missing from TCRdb's copy, which holds only in-frame ones; the method was immunoSEQ multiplex PCR. The sample has 15,000 to 20,000 clones; 65% to 70% are singletons. Germline CDR1 reads SGHNT; CDR2 reads YENEEA. Between the trimmed V and J ends, which lost 3 bases and 4 bases, there was a span of 6 bases. This CDR3 region has 12 residues. This sequence originates from a human donor with chronic lymphocytic leukemia. Sequencing used PBMCs, obtained before ibrutinib treatment. V usage is TRBV11-3 and J usage is TRBJ2-5; D ambiguous. The CDR3: CASSFGPETQYF. CDR3 nucleotide sequence: TGTGCCAGCAGCTTCGGCCCAGAGACCCAGTACTTC. Complete variable domain (other parts from reference TRBV11-3 and TRBJ2-5): EAGVVQSPRYKIIEKKQPVAFWCNPISGHNTLYWYLQNLGQGPELLIRYENEEAVDDSQLPKDRFSAERLKGVDSTLKIQPAELGDSAVYLCASSFGPETQYFGPGTRLLVL.